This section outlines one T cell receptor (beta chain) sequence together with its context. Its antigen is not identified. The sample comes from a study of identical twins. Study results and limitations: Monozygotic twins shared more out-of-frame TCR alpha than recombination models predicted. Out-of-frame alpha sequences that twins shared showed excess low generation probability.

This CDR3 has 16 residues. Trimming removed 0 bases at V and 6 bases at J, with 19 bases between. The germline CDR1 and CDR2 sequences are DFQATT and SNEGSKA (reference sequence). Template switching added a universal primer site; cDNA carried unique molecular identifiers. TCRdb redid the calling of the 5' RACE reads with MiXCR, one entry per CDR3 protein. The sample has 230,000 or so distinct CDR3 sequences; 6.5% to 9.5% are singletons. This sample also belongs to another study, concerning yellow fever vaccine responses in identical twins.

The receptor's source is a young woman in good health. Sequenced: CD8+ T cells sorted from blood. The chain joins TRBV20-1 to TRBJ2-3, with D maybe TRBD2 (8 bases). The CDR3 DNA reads TGCAGTGCTAGAGACCGGGAGGGGGCTAGTGCGGATACGCAGTATTTT. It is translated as CSARDREGASADTQYF.